These 18 T cell receptor beta chains were all obtained from the same sample, sequenced in a study of T cells in Graves' hyperthyroidism and ophthalmopathy. Researchers took RNA transcripts and amplified the TCR beta CDR3 regions from them. Using the HTBI primer set, a first-round RT-PCR was run on the TCR CDR3. TCRdb reprocessed the multiplex PCR reads via MiXCR and lists one record per CDR3 protein. The table shows approximately 610,000 distinct CDR3 sequences, with roughly 14% occurring only once. The sequenced material came from blood. The receptor source for this set is a woman in her forties with Graves' ophthalmopathy.

At least ten counts were recorded for this clonotype. The chain couples TRBV20-1 to TRBJ1-1, with D uncertain. The CDR3 has 12 residues. Between the trimmed V and J ends, which lost 1 base and 5 bases, there was a span of 8 bases. Germline values: CDR1 DFQATT, CDR2 SNEGSKA (reference sequence). The CDR3 protein is CSARGMETEAFF. The CDR3 DNA reads as TGCAGTGCTAGAGGCATGGAGACTGAAGCTTTCTTT.

There are many counts of this clonotype. The chain recombines TRBV7-9 with TRBJ1-1; D might be TRBD1 (5 bases). Germline CDR1 is SEHNR and CDR2 is FQNEAQ (reference sequence). The CDR3 contains 16 residues. V lost 5 bases and J 2 bases, leaving 18 bases between the germline ends. The DNA of the CDR3 is TGTGCCAGCAGCCGACTCTCCGGGACGGACAACACTGAAGCTTTCTTT. Translation gives CASSRLSGTDNTEAFF. Looking up the rest from reference TRBV7-9 and TRBJ1-1 gives the full variable domain: DTGVSQNPRHKITKRGQNVTFRCDPISEHNRLYWYRQTLGQGPEFLTYFQNEAQLEKSRLLSDRFSAERPKGSFSTLEIQRTEQGDSAMYLCASSRLSGTDNTEAFFGQGTRLTVV.

This clonotype has ten or more counts. The rearrangement links TRBV30 to TRBJ1-5; no definite D call. The CDR3 is 13 residues long. Germline CDR1 GTSNPN, CDR2 SVGIG (reference sequence). Trimming took off 2 bases at V and 0 bases at J, with 5 bases between the two ends. DNA for the CDR3: TGTGCCTGGAGTAGAAATAGCAATCAGCCCCAGCATTTT. This encodes CAWSRNSNQPQHF.

This clonotype has only a few counts. The chain links TRBV5-1 to TRBJ1-1; D is undetermined. CDR1 is SGHRS, CDR2 YFSETQ, per germline. Trimming cost V 5 bases and J 1 base, with 9 bases left between them. This CDR3 is 13 amino acids long. The CDR3 protein is CASRFDGNTEAFF. Written as DNA, the CDR3 is TGCGCCAGCAGATTTGACGGGAACACTGAAGCTTTCTTT.

This clonotype was picked up many times. The chain carries TRBV30 and TRBJ1-1, with D perhaps matching TRBD1 (6 bases). There are 14 residues in the CDR3. The V end was cut by 2 bases, the J end by 1 base, with 11 bases between. Germline lookup yields CDR1 GTSNPN and CDR2 SVGIG (reference sequence). The CDR3 here is CAWSQGIRNTEAFF. The CDR3 nucleotides are TGTGCCTGGAGTCAGGGGATCAGGAACACTGAAGCTTTCTTT.

This clonotype was detected ten times or more. The CDR3 region has the DNA TGTGCCACCAGTGATTTGCGGGACACCGGGGAGCTGTTTTTT. It translates to CATSDLRDTGELFF. The V gene is TRBV24-1, the J gene TRBJ2-2; D uncertain. The V gene lost 0 bases and the J gene lost 3 bases, with 4 bases spanning the gap. CDR1 KGHDR and CDR2 SFDVKD come from the germline V gene. The CDR3 runs to 14 residues.

The chain recombines TRBV4-1 with TRBJ2-7; no firm D call. Per germline, CDR1 MGHRA and CDR2 YSYEKL. V was pared by 1 base and J by 7 bases, with 17 bases between. This CDR3 spans 15 amino acids. As DNA, the CDR3 is TGCGCCAGCAGCCAAGGATACGGGCACTCCGAGGAGCAGTACTTC. Encoded protein: CASSQGYGHSEEQYF.

This clonotype showed up many times. The rearrangement links TRBV24-1 to TRBJ2-2; the match to TRBD1 covers 8 bases. The J segment lost 5 bases and the V segment lost 4 bases, leaving 11 bases of the junction unmatched. The CDR3 totals 17 residues. Germline CDR1 and CDR2: KGHDR and SFDVKD. CDR3 sequence: CATSDPGQGRGTGELFF. CDR3 DNA: TGTGCCACCAGTGACCCTGGACAGGGAAGGGGAACCGGGGAGCTGTTTTTT.

In this sample, this clonotype turned up many times. V usage is TRBV12-3 or TRBV12-4 and J usage is TRBJ2-2; no definite D call. V was cut by 4 bases and J by 2 bases, with 8 bases left in between. This CDR3 comprises 14 residues. This CDR3 is CASSWPTNTGELFF. DNA for the CDR3: TGTGCCAGCAGTTGGCCTACCAACACCGGGGAGCTGTTTTTT.

This clonotype showed up many times. This rearrangement joins TRBV6-1 to TRBJ1-2, with TRBD1 as a possible D gene (6 bases). Germline CDR1 MNHNS, CDR2 SASEGT. V gave up 8 bases and J gave up 2 bases, with 9 bases separating them. The CDR3 contains 12 residues. The DNA of the CDR3 is TGTGCCAGCGGCGACAGGAACTATGGCTACACCTTC. This codes for CASGDRNYGYTF.

This clonotype was observed at least ten times. The chain recombines TRBV12-3 or TRBV12-4 with TRBJ2-5, with 8 bases lining up with TRBD2. The ends lost 5 bases at V and 9 bases at J; junction bases unmatched: 11. The CDR3 is made up of 14 amino acids. CDR3 amino acids: CASSQTGMREAQYF. For the CDR3, the DNA is TGTGCCAGCAGTCAAACAGGGATGCGGGAGGCCCAGTACTTC.

In this sample, this clonotype turned up many times. The chain uses TRBV29-1 and TRBJ1-2, with a tentative D call TRBD1 (6 bases). The germline V and J ends were trimmed by 6 bases and 4 bases, with 15 bases remaining between them. CDR3 length equals 13 residues. Germline assignment: CDR1 SQVTM and CDR2 ANQGSEA. The CDR3 DNA is TGCAGCGTAACTACAGGGAGTCGCTATGGCTACACCTTC. Encoded protein: CSVTTGSRYGYTF.

This clonotype was seen a handful of times. The chain carries TRBV7-2 and TRBJ2-2; TRBD2 agrees at 9 bases. Germline V gene lookup returns CDR1 SGHTA and CDR2 FQGNSA. This CDR3 contains 15 residues. J was trimmed by 6 bases and V by 7 bases; bases with no gene match: 9. The CDR3 coding sequence is TGTGCCAGCACCTTTGCGGGAGGGCCGGCCGGGGAGCTGTTTTTT. It codes for CASTFAGGPAGELFF.

V is TRBV19 and J is TRBJ2-2, with 8 positions matching TRBD2. The CDR3 is 15 amino acids. V was clipped by 7 bases and J by 6 bases; unmatched bases: 10. Germline V gene lookup returns CDR1 LNHDA and CDR2 SQIVND (reference sequence). The CDR3 is CASNSGTRLPGELFF. The CDR3 nucleotides read TGTGCCAGTAACTCCGGGACTAGGCTCCCCGGGGAGCTGTTTTTT.

This clonotype has ten or more counts. The genes are TRBV20-1 and TRBJ2-5, with TRBD2 identical over 12 bases. This CDR3 spans 16 amino acids. Losses at the gene ends were 6 bases for V and 1 base for J; bases not matched to a gene: 9. Looked up from germline, CDR1 is DFQATT and CDR2 is SNEGSKA (reference sequence). CDR3 coding DNA: TGCAGTGCGCGAGGGGAGACTAGCGGGAGCCAAGAGACCCAGTACTTC. Protein: CSARGETSGSQETQYF.

This clonotype has ten or more counts. V usage is TRBV29-1 and J usage is TRBJ1-2, with D uncertain. The V gene's germline CDR1 is SQVTM and CDR2 ANQGSEA. Between the trimmed V and J ends, which lost 3 bases and 0 bases, there was a span of 8 bases. The CDR3 sequence is 13 residues long. The CDR3 DNA reads TGCAGCGTTGATCCCCGGGCTAACTATGGCTACACCTTC. It yields the protein CSVDPRANYGYTF. The full variable domain, in which reference TRBV29-1 and TRBJ1-2 provide the parts outside the CDR3, is SAVISQKPSRDICQRGTSLTIQCQVDSQVTMMFWYRQQPGQSLTLIATANQGSEATYESGFVIDKFPISRPNLTFSTLTVSNMSPEDSSIYLCSVDPRANYGYTFGSGTRLTVV.

This clonotype was counted many times. The genes are TRBV7-9 and TRBJ1-1; possible D gene TRBD1, 5 bases. CDR1 and CDR2 (germline): SEHNR, FQNEAQ (reference sequence). Trimming took off 8 bases at V and 0 bases at J, with 13 bases between the two ends. This CDR3 has 14 amino acids. The DNA for the CDR3 is TGTGCCAGCTCTAAGGGGACCCTGAACACTGAAGCTTTCTTT. Its translation: CASSKGTLNTEAFF. The variable domain in full, completed from reference TRBV7-9 and TRBJ1-1, reads DTGVSQNPRHKITKRGQNVTFRCDPISEHNRLYWYRQTLGQGPEFLTYFQNEAQLEKSRLLSDRFSAERPKGSFSTLEIQRTEQGDSAMYLCASSKGTLNTEAFFGQGTRLTVV.

In its sample, this clonotype was seen many times. V is TRBV12-3 or TRBV12-4 and J is TRBJ1-1; D gene uncertain. Trimming took 3 bases from V and 12 from J, leaving 17 bases between them. The CDR3 runs 13 residues. CDR3: CASSFTLKGRSFF. In DNA form, the CDR3 reads TGTGCCAGCAGTTTCACCCTCAAGGGTCGATCTTTCTTT.